This T cell receptor beta chain was found in a study of healthy donors' naive CD4 and CD8 T cells. Study conclusions and caveats: Negatively charged CDR3s marked CD8+ lineage; positively charged CDR3s marked CD4+ lineage. Alpha and beta chains were sequenced in bulk without pairing.

Starting from roughly 0.45 ug of total RNA, TCR libraries were made with linear amplification. In the original workflow: From a handful of healthy donors, 75,000 to 90,000 rearranged TCR alpha transcripts were sequenced. TCRdb used MiXCR to reprocess the reads, holding one entry per CDR3 protein. V and J calls and clone size were set by TCRdb, not the authors. The table lists about 180,000 distinct CDR3 sequences, 74% of them singletons. Germline V gene lookup returns CDR1 MNHEY and CDR2 SMNVEV (reference sequence). V dropped 6 bases and J dropped 3; count of bases not matched to a gene: 20. This CDR3 spans 19 amino acids. Of note for this clonotype: Its cognate antigen is unknown.

The sample was naive CD4+ and CD8+ T cells sorted from blood, pooled from several donors. The receptor was isolated from a pool of human donors in good health; the sample pools cells from several healthy donors. J is TRBJ2-7 and V is TRBV27, with TRBD2 matching 10 bases. The CDR3 protein is CASSPTTGTSADLLYEQYF. In DNA form, the CDR3 reads TGTGCCAGCAGCCCTACCACCGGGACTAGCGCCGATCTACTCTACGAGCAGTACTTC.